Listed below are T cell receptor beta chains from one sample, sequenced in a study of response to subunit inactivated influenza vaccine. Using its own MiXCR run on the RT-PCR reads, TCRdb lists one record per CDR3 protein. The sample yields hundreds of thousands of distinct CDR3 sequences, less than 8% seen once. The specimen was PBMCs from blood, collected approximately 25 months after vaccination. These receptors were obtained from a man aged 50 to 69 who received an inactivated influenza vaccine. Both conserved end residues are part of each CDR3. D genes are given only for firm matches. Where a row states a size, it is once, few, many or the class of an expanded clone; other rows omit it.

CDR3 protein: CSIPVYRDIDRTEAFF
CDR3 DNA: TGCAGTATCCCGGTCTACAGGGACATAGATCGCACTGAAGCTTTCTTT
V gene: TRBV20-1
clone size: -
J gene: TRBJ1-1
D gene: -

CDR3 protein: CASSHRGSFYEQYF
CDR3 DNA: TGTGCCAGCAGTCACAGGGGGTCCTTCTACGAGCAGTACTTC
V gene: TRBV6-2/TRBV6-3
clone size: few
J gene: TRBJ2-7
D gene: TRBD1

CDR3 protein: CASSYSQGPANF
CDR3 DNA: TGTGCCAGCAGTTATAGTCAGGGGCCGGCGAATTTT
V gene: TRBV6-5
clone size: few
J gene: TRBJ2-3
D gene: -

CDR3 protein: CASSWRKPGTEAFF
CDR3 DNA: TGTGCCAGCAGCTGGAGGAAACCAGGCACTGAAGCTTTCTTT
V gene: TRBV5-6
clone size: many
J gene: TRBJ1-1
D gene: -

CDR3 protein: CASSFGAGLGNTIYF
CDR3 DNA: TGTGCCAGCAGTTTTGGGGCGGGTCTTGGAAACACCATATATTTT
V gene: TRBV12-3/TRBV12-4
clone size: few
J gene: TRBJ1-3
D gene: -

CDR3 protein: CASSLSTPASGVTDTQYF
CDR3 DNA: TGTGCCAGCAGCTTAAGCACCCCCGCTAGCGGGGTCACAGATACGCAGTATTTT
V gene: TRBV7-2
clone size: many
J gene: TRBJ2-3
D gene: TRBD2

CDR3 protein: CSARATLGTDTQYF
CDR3 DNA: TGCAGTGCTAGAGCGACCCTAGGGACAGATACGCAGTATTTT
V gene: TRBV20-1
clone size: many
J gene: TRBJ2-3
D gene: -

CDR3 protein: CASLDQASLKQYF
CDR3 DNA: TGTGCCAGTCTCGACCAGGCCTCCCTCAAGCAGTACTTC
V gene: TRBV6-1
clone size: few
J gene: TRBJ2-7
D gene: -

CDR3 protein: CASSFGQAGETQYF
CDR3 DNA: TGTGCCAGCAGCTTCGGACAAGCCGGGGAGACCCAGTACTTC
V gene: TRBV6-1
clone size: many
J gene: TRBJ2-5
D gene: -

CDR3 protein: CASSQDARGEVGYTF
CDR3 DNA: TGTGCCAGCAGCCAAGATGCTCGGGGAGAAGTAGGCTACACCTTC
V gene: TRBV4-2
clone size: -
J gene: TRBJ1-2
D gene: -

CDR3 protein: CASSLLGGTNQPQHF
CDR3 DNA: TGTGCCAGCAGCTTGTTGGGAGGGACAAATCAGCCCCAGCATTTT
V gene: TRBV5-5
clone size: few
J gene: TRBJ1-5
D gene: -

CDR3 protein: CASRVGLAGSYNEQFF
CDR3 DNA: TGTGCCAGCAGGGTCGGACTAGCGGGATCCTACAATGAGCAGTTCTTC
V gene: TRBV12-3/TRBV12-4
clone size: -
J gene: TRBJ2-1
D gene: TRBD2

CDR3 protein: CASSYFRTDTDTQYF
CDR3 DNA: TGTGCCAGCAGTTACTTCCGGACAGACACAGATACGCAGTATTTT
V gene: TRBV6-5
clone size: many
J gene: TRBJ2-3
D gene: -

CDR3 protein: CASSGRQLGGYTF
CDR3 DNA: TGTGCCAGCAGTGGGCGACAGCTCGGTGGCTACACCTTC
V gene: TRBV6-1
clone size: few
J gene: TRBJ1-2
D gene: -

CDR3 protein: CASSPGTGLPNYGYTF
CDR3 DNA: TGTGCCAGCAGTCCCGGGACAGGGTTACCTAACTATGGCTACACCTTC
V gene: TRBV12-3/TRBV12-4
clone size: -
J gene: TRBJ1-2
D gene: TRBD1

CDR3 protein: CASSVGGQGQETQYF
CDR3 DNA: TGTGCCAGCAGCGTAGGGGGACAGGGGCAAGAGACCCAGTACTTC
V gene: TRBV9
clone size: -
J gene: TRBJ2-5
D gene: TRBD1

CDR3 protein: CASSLAPGVTGELFF
CDR3 DNA: TGTGCCAGCAGCTTAGCCCCGGGCGTCACCGGGGAGCTGTTTTTT
V gene: TRBV7-9
clone size: -
J gene: TRBJ2-2
D gene: -

CDR3 protein: CSAREPGTAVNTEAFF
CDR3 DNA: TGCAGTGCTAGAGAGCCTGGGACAGCTGTGAACACTGAAGCTTTCTTT
V gene: TRBV20-1
clone size: -
J gene: TRBJ1-1
D gene: TRBD1

CDR3 protein: CASSAAGFPSGETQYF
CDR3 DNA: TGTGCCAGCAGCGCCGCGGGGTTTCCCTCCGGGGAGACCCAGTACTTC
V gene: TRBV6-1
clone size: few
J gene: TRBJ2-5
D gene: -

CDR3 protein: CSVRAGGNTEAFF
CDR3 DNA: TGCAGCGTTCGGGCGGGGGGGAACACTGAAGCTTTCTTT
V gene: TRBV29-1
clone size: few
J gene: TRBJ1-1
D gene: -

CDR3 protein: CASSPQGLALQETQYF
CDR3 DNA: TGCGCCAGCAGCCCCCAAGGACTAGCTTTACAAGAGACCCAGTACTTC
V gene: TRBV4-1
clone size: -
J gene: TRBJ2-5
D gene: TRBD2

CDR3 protein: CASSSTGTGIAGELFF
CDR3 DNA: TGTGCCAGCAGCTCAACCGGGACAGGGATTGCCGGGGAGCTGTTTTTT
V gene: TRBV7-9
clone size: once
J gene: TRBJ2-2
D gene: TRBD1

CDR3 protein: CASSPGTGWSYGYTF
CDR3 DNA: TGTGCCAGCAGCCCGGGGACAGGGTGGAGCTATGGCTACACCTTC
V gene: TRBV3-1
clone size: few
J gene: TRBJ1-2
D gene: TRBD1

CDR3 protein: CASSFYRTSSPEQFF
CDR3 DNA: TGTGCCAGCAGCTTCTACAGGACTAGTTCGCCTGAGCAGTTCTTC
V gene: TRBV7-9
clone size: few
J gene: TRBJ2-1
D gene: TRBD2

CDR3 protein: CASSLVNRGSTDTQYF
CDR3 DNA: TGTGCCAGCAGCTTAGTAAATCGGGGAAGCACAGATACGCAGTATTTT
V gene: TRBV7-2
clone size: many
J gene: TRBJ2-3
D gene: -

CDR3 protein: CASSPQGQGALYNEQFF
CDR3 DNA: TGCGCCAGCAGCCCACAAGGACAGGGAGCCCTCTACAATGAGCAGTTCTTC
V gene: TRBV5-1
clone size: many
J gene: TRBJ2-1
D gene: TRBD1

CDR3 protein: CASSPGTGYYFPKNIQYF
CDR3 DNA: TGTGCCAGCAGCCCGGGGACAGGGTACTATTTTCCCAAAAACATTCAGTACTTC
V gene: TRBV28
clone size: few
J gene: TRBJ2-4
D gene: TRBD1

CDR3 protein: CSASGLGGLAGGSSYEQYF
CDR3 DNA: TGCAGTGCTAGCGGATTAGGGGGACTAGCGGGGGGTAGCTCCTACGAGCAGTACTTC
V gene: TRBV20-1
clone size: -
J gene: TRBJ2-7
D gene: TRBD2

CDR3 protein: CASSLQDSGEQFF
CDR3 DNA: TGTGCCAGCAGCCTCCAGGACAGCGGTGAGCAGTTCTTC
V gene: TRBV7-2
clone size: many
J gene: TRBJ2-1
D gene: -

CDR3 protein: CASSQSASNLNEQFF
CDR3 DNA: TGTGCCAGCAGCCAATCGGCCTCGAACCTCAATGAGCAGTTCTTC
V gene: TRBV4-2
clone size: few
J gene: TRBJ2-1
D gene: -

CDR3 protein: CASSVVPTQGNTIYF
CDR3 DNA: TGTGCCAGCAGCGTAGTACCGACTCAAGGAAACACCATATATTTT
V gene: TRBV9
clone size: many
J gene: TRBJ1-3
D gene: -

CDR3 protein: CASGESGGYNEQFF
CDR3 DNA: TGTGCCAGCGGTGAATCGGGGGGCTACAATGAGCAGTTCTTC
V gene: TRBV7-9
clone size: many
J gene: TRBJ2-1
D gene: TRBD2

CDR3 protein: CASTAKGSGLEQYF
CDR3 DNA: TGTGCCAGCACCGCAAAAGGGTCGGGGTTGGAGCAGTACTTC
V gene: TRBV7-9
clone size: few
J gene: TRBJ2-7
D gene: -

CDR3 protein: CASSLGLPGTSKGEQYF
CDR3 DNA: TGTGCCAGCAGCTTGGGACTGCCCGGGACTAGTAAGGGCGAGCAGTACTTC
V gene: TRBV7-2
clone size: few
J gene: TRBJ2-7
D gene: TRBD2

CDR3 protein: CATSRVPGGSPETQYF
CDR3 DNA: TGTGCCACCAGCAGAGTGCCGGGAGGGAGTCCGGAGACCCAGTACTTC
V gene: TRBV15
clone size: few
J gene: TRBJ2-5
D gene: TRBD2

CDR3 protein: CASRKDRGRSETQYF
CDR3 DNA: TGTGCCAGCAGAAAGGACAGGGGGCGCTCAGAGACCCAGTACTTC
V gene: TRBV5-6
clone size: -
J gene: TRBJ2-5
D gene: TRBD1

CDR3 protein: CSARDLREGSYNEQFF
CDR3 DNA: TGCAGTGCTAGAGATTTGCGGGAGGGTTCCTACAATGAGCAGTTCTTC
V gene: TRBV20-1
clone size: -
J gene: TRBJ2-1
D gene: TRBD2

CDR3 protein: CASSLRDSLLYEQYF
CDR3 DNA: TGTGCCAGCAGCTTAAGGGACAGCCTTTTATACGAGCAGTACTTC
V gene: TRBV7-8
clone size: few
J gene: TRBJ2-7
D gene: TRBD1

CDR3 protein: CASSFGLPNEQFF
CDR3 DNA: TGTGCCAGCAGCTTTGGACTACCCAATGAGCAGTTCTTC
V gene: TRBV7-2
clone size: few
J gene: TRBJ2-1
D gene: -

CDR3 protein: CCPRRGYMNTEAFF
CDR3 DNA: TGCTGTCCTAGACGGGGGTACATGAACACTGAAGCTTTCTTT
V gene: TRBV20-1
clone size: -
J gene: TRBJ1-1
D gene: -

CDR3 protein: CASSYSTSGVRNEQFF
CDR3 DNA: TGTGCCAGCAGTTACTCGACCAGCGGGGTTCGCAATGAGCAGTTCTTC
V gene: TRBV6-6
clone size: many
J gene: TRBJ2-1
D gene: TRBD2

CDR3 protein: CASSEGYSSYNEQFF
CDR3 DNA: TGTGCCAGCAGTGAGGGTTATTCCTCCTACAATGAGCAGTTCTTC
V gene: TRBV7-2
clone size: few
J gene: TRBJ2-1
D gene: -